The 29 T cell receptor beta chains presented below share a single source sample, sequenced in a study of CD8+ T cells in alopecia areata. RNA was isolated and reverse transcribed to cDNA, the sequencing template. The protocol was immunoSEQ multiplex PCR, while the TCRdb copy is restricted to in-frame clones and leaves out a portion. The repertoire includes 150,000 or so clones, about 51% of them detected once, and less than 20% sits in the top ten. The material was CD8+ T cells sorted from blood, obtained at week 0. All receptors come from a human donor with alopecia areata.

The chain employs TRBV4-3 and TRBJ2-1; perhaps TRBD2 as D (6 bases). The CDR3 sequence is 15 residues long. The V and J ends lost 1 base and 9 bases respectively, with 16 bases between them. Germline-derived CDR1 and CDR2 are LGHNA and YSLEER. CDR3 in DNA: TGCGCCAGCAGCCAAGCCCCGACTAGTTCGATTGAGCAGTTCTTC. Amino acid sequence: CASSQAPTSSIEQFF.

This clone has just a few counts. V is TRBV4-3 and J is TRBJ2-1; 9 nucleotides align to TRBD2. V trimming: 0 bases; J trimming: 4 bases; junction bases outside the gene matches: 7. CDR1 and CDR2 (germline): LGHNA, YSLEER. The CDR3 is 17 residues long. The CDR3 DNA reads TGCGCCAGCAGCCAAGAGCGCTGGACTAGCGAGTACAATGAGCAGTTCTTC. This codes for CASSQERWTSEYNEQFF.

The rearrangement uses TRBV7-9 and TRBJ1-4; unclear D gene. CDR1 is SEHNR and CDR2 is FQNEAQ in the germline V gene (reference sequence). CDR3 size: 13 residues. V lost 7 bases and J 7 bases, leaving 13 bases between the germline ends. CDR3 protein: CASKDLVGEKLFF. CDR3 DNA sequence: TGTGCCAGCAAGGATTTGGTGGGTGAAAAACTGTTTTTT.

This clone is a singleton in its sample. This chain uses TRBV5-1 with TRBJ1-2; no clear D gene. The CDR3 length is 14 residues. CDR1 and CDR2 from the germline V gene are SGHRS and YFSETQ. V gave up 4 bases and J gave up 2 bases, with 12 bases separating them. DNA of the CDR3: TGCGCCAGCAGCGGCGGCGGACCGAACTATGGCTACACCTTC. It specifies CASSGGGPNYGYTF.

This clone has only a few counts. V is TRBV5-6 and J is TRBJ1-1, with D maybe TRBD1 (5 bases). This CDR3 contains 14 residues. The V end was cut by 1 base, the J end by 5 bases, with 12 bases between. Germline V gives CDR1 SGHDT, CDR2 YYEEEE. The CDR3 sequence: CASSLPGPGTEAFF. The CDR3 nucleotides read TGTGCCAGCAGCTTGCCGGGGCCTGGGACTGAAGCTTTCTTT.

The chain has TRBV4-3 and TRBJ2-3; 7 bases are shared with TRBD2. This CDR3 spans 17 amino acids. Per germline, CDR1 LGHNA and CDR2 YSLEER. V was pared by 0 bases and J by 0 bases, with 6 bases of the junction left unmatched. CDR3 in amino acids: CASSQENLAVSTDTQYF. CDR3 nucleotide sequence: TGCGCCAGCAGCCAAGAGAATCTAGCGGTTAGCACAGATACGCAGTATTTT.

The V gene is TRBV30, the J gene TRBJ1-1; TRBD1 agrees at 7 bases. This CDR3 contains 13 residues. The V and J ends lost 4 bases and 2 bases, in that order; junction bases with no gene match: 4. The germline V gene encodes CDR1 GTSNPN and CDR2 SVGIG (reference sequence). CDR3 sequence: CAWTGGSNTEAFF. CDR3 DNA: TGTGCCTGGACAGGGGGATCCAACACTGAAGCTTTCTTT.

This clone was counted between two and nine times. This chain connects TRBV29-1 to TRBJ2-7; 8 bases line up with TRBD2. This CDR3 has 11 residues. CDR1 and CDR2 (germline): SQVTM, ANQGSEA. V was clipped by 7 bases and J by 6 bases; unmatched bases: 5. CDR3 residues: CSAIAGREQYF. CDR3 sequence (DNA): TGCAGCGCAATAGCGGGGCGCGAGCAGTACTTC.

V gene TRBV30 combines with J gene TRBJ1-1, with D maybe TRBD1 (6 bases). The CDR3 has 14 amino acids. Per the germline V gene, CDR1 is GTSNPN and CDR2 is SVGIG (reference sequence). V shed 0 bases and J shed 4 bases, with 12 bases lying between them. The CDR3 region is CAWSVRATGTEAFF. CDR3 coding DNA: TGTGCCTGGAGTGTGAGGGCGACAGGCACTGAAGCTTTCTTT.

J is TRBJ2-3 and V is TRBV6-5; weak D call: TRBD1 (5 bases). The CDR3 runs to 14 residues. Between the trimmed V and J ends, which lost 9 bases and 0 bases, there was a span of 13 bases. Germline lookup yields CDR1 MNHEY and CDR2 SVGAGI. CDR3 in DNA: TGTGCCAGTCAAGGGGCATCTAGCACAGATACGCAGTATTTT. Translation: CASQGASSTDTQYF.

The CDR3: CASSNGSIRTLSGANVLTF. The CDR3 coding sequence is TGTGCCAGCAGCAACGGGAGCATTCGGACTCTATCTGGGGCCAACGTCCTGACTTTC. The chain joins TRBV7-3 to TRBJ2-6; D may be TRBD2 (6 bases). The germline gives CDR1 SGHTA, CDR2 FQGTGA. This CDR3 is built from 19 residues. The V end lost 5 bases, the J end lost 1 base, and 21 bases lay between the germline ends. The full variable domain, its missing parts supplied by reference TRBV7-3 and TRBJ2-6, is GAGVSQTPSNKVTEKGKYVELRCDPISGHTALYWYRQSLGQGPEFLIYFQGTGAADDSGLPNDRFFAVRPEGSVSTLKIQRTERGDSAVYLCASSNGSIRTLSGANVLTFGAGSRLTVL.

This clone showed up just a few times. The chain links TRBV25-1 to TRBJ2-5, with D unclear. Germline V gene data show CDR1 as MGHDK and CDR2 as SYGVNS. Deletions cut 6 bases from V and 1 base from J, with 9 bases between. The CDR3 loop spans 13 amino acids. DNA of the CDR3: TGTGCCAGCAGCGACATCCTCCAAGAGACCCAGTACTTC. Translation: CASSDILQETQYF.

This chain connects TRBV2 to TRBJ1-1, with D possibly TRBD1 on 5 matching bases. Looked up from germline, CDR1 is SNHLY and CDR2 is FYNNEI. V lost 3 bases to trimming and J lost 1 base, with 9 bases between them. This CDR3 is built from 14 residues. The CDR3 loop reads CASSDLGPNTEAFF. Written as DNA, the CDR3 is TGTGCCAGCAGTGACCTGGGGCCGAACACTGAAGCTTTCTTT.

The chain recombines TRBV9 with TRBJ1-2; TRBD1 aligns across 8 bases. The CDR3 covers 16 residues. The V segment lost 3 bases and the J segment 7 bases; nucleotides outside the gene matches: 14. Germline CDR1 SGDLS, CDR2 YYNGEE. The CDR3 region is CASSADPDRELSGYTF. The CDR3 DNA is TGTGCCAGCAGCGCGGACCCGGACAGGGAGTTAAGTGGCTACACCTTC.

This clone was counted between two and nine times. The chain has TRBV11-2 and TRBJ2-2; tentatively, D is TRBD2 (5 bases). The ends were cut back, 5 bases at V and 1 base at J, with 11 bases in the middle. The CDR3 spans 15 residues. Germline values: CDR1 SGHAT, CDR2 FQNNGV. CDR3 amino acids: CASSPRRGNTGELFF. As DNA, the CDR3 is TGTGCCAGCAGCCCCCGCCGGGGGAACACCGGGGAGCTGTTTTTT.

The chain combines TRBV4-3 with TRBJ2-7, with D uncertain. Trimming shortened V by 2 bases and J by 7 bases, and 12 bases separated the two germline ends. The CDR3 contains 13 residues. CDR1 is LGHNA, CDR2 YSLEER, per germline. The CDR3 loop reads CASSQSAAEEQYF. The CDR3 DNA reads as TGCGCCAGCAGCCAATCGGCAGCCGAGGAGCAGTACTTC.

This clone was recorded a few times. The chain has TRBV7-9 and TRBJ1-4; 7 nucleotides match TRBD1. V lost 3 bases, J lost 5 bases, and 9 bases stayed unmatched. CDR1 is SEHNR, CDR2 FQNEAQ, per germline (reference sequence). The CDR3 totals 16 residues. CDR3 bases: TGTGCCAGCAGCTTCATCCAGGGGGGCTCAAATGAAAAACTGTTTTTT. The encoded protein is CASSFIQGGSNEKLFF.

The chain has TRBV7-3 and TRBJ2-3; D is possibly TRBD2 (6 bases). The germline V gene encodes CDR1 SGHTA and CDR2 FQGTGA. V lost 5 bases, J lost 3 bases, and 18 bases lay in between. The CDR3 is 16 residues long. The CDR3 spells CASSPGRLASTDTQYF. The DNA of the CDR3 is TGTGCCAGCAGCCCCGGTAGGCTAGCGTCGACAGATACGCAGTATTTT.

CDR3 loop: CATSRGTATYEQYF. In DNA form, the CDR3 reads TGTGCCACCAGCAGGGGGACGGCCACCTACGAGCAGTACTTC. This rearrangement joins TRBV15 to TRBJ2-7; D is possibly TRBD1 or TRBD2 (5 bases each). Germline V gene data show CDR1 as LNHNV and CDR2 as YYDKDF (reference sequence). V lost 3 bases and J lost 2, with 11 bases in between. The CDR3 consists of 14 residues.

Written as DNA, the CDR3 is TGTGCCAGCAGTCTAGACTCGGAAAGAGATACGCAGTATTTT. Protein product: CASSLDSERDTQYF. The chain uses TRBV6-5 and TRBJ2-3; the D is unclear. The CDR3 runs to 14 residues. Deletions cut 5 bases from V and 5 bases from J, with 14 bases between. Germline lookup yields CDR1 MNHEY and CDR2 SVGAGI.

This chain links TRBV4-3 with TRBJ2-3; no firm D call. The CDR3 runs to 13 residues. Germline V gene data show CDR1 as LGHNA and CDR2 as YSLEER. The V gene lost 0 bases and the J gene lost 7 bases, with 8 bases spanning the gap. The CDR3 region is CASSQETGYTQYF. Here the CDR3 DNA reads TGCGCCAGCAGCCAAGAGACTGGCTATACGCAGTATTTT.

The chain uses TRBV19 and TRBJ1-2, with D possibly matching TRBD1 (5 bases). Looked up from germline, CDR1 is LNHDA and CDR2 is SQIVND (reference sequence). V shed 3 bases and J shed 6 bases, with 11 bases lying between them. The CDR3 is 13 residues long. CDR3 DNA: TGTGCCAGTAGTATGGGGGTCTCGGATGGCTACACCTTC. As protein: CASSMGVSDGYTF.

This chain links TRBV29-1 with TRBJ2-4; 10 bases agree with TRBD2. CDR3 size: 15 residues. V trimming: 5 bases; J trimming: 3 bases; junction bases outside the gene matches: 7. Germline CDR1 is SQVTM and CDR2 is ANQGSEA. This chain's CDR3 is CSVSLAGDYKNIQYF. In DNA, the CDR3 is TGCAGCGTTTCCCTAGCGGGGGACTACAAAAACATTCAGTACTTC.

This clone was counted many times. Other DNA sequences of this sample code for an identical CDR3. This rearrangement joins TRBV4-3 to TRBJ1-2, with D tentatively TRBD1 (6 bases). CDR1 and CDR2 (germline): LGHNA, YSLEER. Trimming left V 3 bases short and J 6 bases short, with 8 bases between. This CDR3 spans 12 amino acids. CDR3 region: CASSHSGDGYTF. For the CDR3, the DNA is TGCGCCAGCAGCCACTCAGGGGATGGCTACACCTTC.

This sequence joins TRBV4-3 and TRBJ2-1; D ambiguous. This CDR3 is 13 amino acids long. CDR1 is LGHNA and CDR2 is YSLEER in the germline V gene. Trimming removed 0 bases at V and 9 bases at J, with 9 bases between. CDR3 protein: CASSQDRSPEQFF. Written as DNA, the CDR3 is TGCGCCAGCAGCCAAGATCGGTCGCCTGAGCAGTTCTTC.

This clone appeared a few times. The chain is built from TRBV6-1 and TRBJ2-1, with D uncertain. Deletions cut 2 bases from V and 4 bases from J, with 3 bases between. CDR3 length: 12 residues. Germline lookup yields CDR1 MNHNS and CDR2 SASEGT. CDR3 nucleotides: TGTGCCAGCAGTGAAAATTACAATGAGCAGTTCTTC. Its protein product is CASSENYNEQFF.

The chain combines TRBV19 with TRBJ2-7; 8 bases are a match to TRBD1. This CDR3 has 12 residues. Germline loops: CDR1 LNHDA, CDR2 SQIVND (reference sequence). The J segment lost 8 bases and the V segment lost 5 bases, leaving 5 bases of the junction unmatched. CDR3 coding DNA: TGTGCCAGTAGTCTGGACAGGGTAAAGCAGTACTTC. This sequence encodes CASSLDRVKQYF.

The sample holds a few counts of this clone. The J gene is TRBJ2-5, the V gene TRBV25-1; 9 nucleotides agree with TRBD2. V lost 1 base and J lost 5; bases outside the gene matches: 11. CDR3 length equals 17 residues. In germline, CDR1 is MGHDK, CDR2 SYGVNS. CDR3 nucleotide sequence: TGTGCCAGCAGTGAATCCTCCTTAGCGGGGGCCGGGGAGACCCAGTACTTC. Translation: CASSESSLAGAGETQYF.

V gene TRBV5-1 combines with J gene TRBJ1-2; a possible D gene is TRBD1 (5 bases). This CDR3 is 13 amino acids long. V shed 0 bases and J shed 8 bases, with 11 bases lying between them. Per the germline V gene, CDR1 is SGHRS and CDR2 is YFSETQ. CDR3 sequence (DNA): TGCGCCAGCAGCTTGGAAGGGGAAAACGGCTACACCTTC. Its translation: CASSLEGENGYTF.